This T cell receptor (beta chain) is drawn from a study of CD8 T cells in ankylosing spondylitis. Study results and caveats: According to the report, clones linked to the disease were significantly enriched in matched synovial fluid samples taken from ankylosing spondylitis patients.

Libraries for TCR beta were made by quantitative 5'-RACE with molecular barcodes. One entry per CDR3 protein results from TCRdb running MiXCR on the 5' RACE reads. This sample has 230,000 or so distinct CDR3 sequences, with 18% found just once. As regards this clonotype: Its antigen remains unknown.

CDR1 is MNHNS and CDR2 is SASEGT in the germline V gene. V was clipped by 10 bases and J by 11 bases; unmatched bases: 14. This CDR3 comprises 14 residues. This chain uses TRBV6-1 with TRBJ1-6; 7 bases map to TRBD1. The receptor's source is a male donor with ankylosing spondylitis or in good health (not recorded which). Sample: blood, either unsorted or a sorted T cell fraction (not recorded which). The CDR3 coding sequence is TGTGCCACCACATTGCAGGGGGGATTAACACCCCTCCACTTT. Protein: CATTLQGGLTPLHF.